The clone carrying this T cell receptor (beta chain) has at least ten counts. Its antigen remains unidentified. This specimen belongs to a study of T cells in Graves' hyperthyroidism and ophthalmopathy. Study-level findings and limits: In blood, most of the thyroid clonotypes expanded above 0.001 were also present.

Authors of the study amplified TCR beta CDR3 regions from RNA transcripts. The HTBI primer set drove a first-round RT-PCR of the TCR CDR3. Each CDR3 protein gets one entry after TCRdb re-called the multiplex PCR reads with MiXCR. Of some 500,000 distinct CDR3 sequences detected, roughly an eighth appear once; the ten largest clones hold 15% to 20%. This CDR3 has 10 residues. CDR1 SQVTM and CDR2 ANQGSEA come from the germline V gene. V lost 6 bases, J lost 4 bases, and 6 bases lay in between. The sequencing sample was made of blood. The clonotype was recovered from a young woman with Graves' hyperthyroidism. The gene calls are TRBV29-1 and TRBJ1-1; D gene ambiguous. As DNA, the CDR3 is TGCAGCGTCGGAGTCACTGAAGCTTTCTTT. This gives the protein CSVGVTEAFF.